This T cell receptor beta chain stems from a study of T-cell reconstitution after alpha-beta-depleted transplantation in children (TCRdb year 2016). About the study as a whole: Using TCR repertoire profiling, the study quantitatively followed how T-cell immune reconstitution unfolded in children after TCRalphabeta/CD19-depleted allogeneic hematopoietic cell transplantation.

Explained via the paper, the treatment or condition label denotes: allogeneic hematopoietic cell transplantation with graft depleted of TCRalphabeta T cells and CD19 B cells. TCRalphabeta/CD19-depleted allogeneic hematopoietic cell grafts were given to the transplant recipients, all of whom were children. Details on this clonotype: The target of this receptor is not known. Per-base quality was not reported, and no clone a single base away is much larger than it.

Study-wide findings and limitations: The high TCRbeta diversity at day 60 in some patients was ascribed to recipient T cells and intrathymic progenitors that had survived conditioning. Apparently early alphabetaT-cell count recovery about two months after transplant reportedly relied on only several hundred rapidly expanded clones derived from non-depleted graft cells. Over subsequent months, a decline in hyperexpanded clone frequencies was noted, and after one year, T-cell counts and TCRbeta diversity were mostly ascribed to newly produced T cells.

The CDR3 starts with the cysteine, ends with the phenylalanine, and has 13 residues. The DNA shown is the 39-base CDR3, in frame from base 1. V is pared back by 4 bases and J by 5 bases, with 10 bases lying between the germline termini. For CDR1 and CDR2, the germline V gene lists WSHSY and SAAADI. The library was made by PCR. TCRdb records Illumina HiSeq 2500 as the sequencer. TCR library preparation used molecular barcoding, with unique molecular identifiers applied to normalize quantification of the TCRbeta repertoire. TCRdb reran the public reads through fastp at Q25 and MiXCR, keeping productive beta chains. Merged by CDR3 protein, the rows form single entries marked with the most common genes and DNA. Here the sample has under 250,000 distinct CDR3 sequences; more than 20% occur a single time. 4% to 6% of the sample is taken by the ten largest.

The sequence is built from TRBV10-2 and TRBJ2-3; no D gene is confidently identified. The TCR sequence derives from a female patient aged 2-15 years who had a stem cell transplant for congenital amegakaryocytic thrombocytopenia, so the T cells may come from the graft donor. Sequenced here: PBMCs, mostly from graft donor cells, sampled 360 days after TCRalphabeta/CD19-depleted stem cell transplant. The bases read TGCGCCAGCAGTGGGCTGGCTAGAGATACGCAGTATTTT. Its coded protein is CASSGLARDTQYF.